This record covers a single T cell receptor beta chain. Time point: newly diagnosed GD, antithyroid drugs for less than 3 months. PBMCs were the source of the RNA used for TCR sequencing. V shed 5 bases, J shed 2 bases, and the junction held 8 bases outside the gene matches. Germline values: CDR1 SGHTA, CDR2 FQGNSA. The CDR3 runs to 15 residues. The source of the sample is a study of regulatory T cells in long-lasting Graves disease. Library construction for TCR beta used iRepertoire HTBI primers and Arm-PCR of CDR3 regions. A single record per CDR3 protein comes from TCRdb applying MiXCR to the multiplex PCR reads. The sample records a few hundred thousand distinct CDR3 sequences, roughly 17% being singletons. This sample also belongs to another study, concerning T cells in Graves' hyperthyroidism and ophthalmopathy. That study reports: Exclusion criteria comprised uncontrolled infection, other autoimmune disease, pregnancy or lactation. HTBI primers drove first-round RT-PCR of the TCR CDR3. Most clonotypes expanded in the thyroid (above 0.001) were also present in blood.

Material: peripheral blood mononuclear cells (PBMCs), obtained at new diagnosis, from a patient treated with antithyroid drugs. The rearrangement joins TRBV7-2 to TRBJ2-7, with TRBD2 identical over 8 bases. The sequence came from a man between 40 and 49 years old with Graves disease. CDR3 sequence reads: CASSPVREDPYEQYF. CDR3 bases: TGTGCCAGCAGCCCCGTGCGGGAGGACCCCTACGAGCAGTACTTC.